The rows below give T cell receptor beta chains drawn from one sample of a study of T-cell memory formation after mild COVID-19. Each CDR3 protein is one row after TCRdb ran MiXCR on the 5' RACE reads. In the table there are approximately 300,000 distinct CDR3 sequences, more than 15% of which are singletons. Sequencing used PBMCs or a T cell subset sorted from them (not recorded which). Receptor source: a man younger than 35 who had mild COVID-19 (a few samples of this study predate the infection). Cell type and time point are not known. CDR3s include the opening cysteine and the closing phenylalanine or tryptophan. D genes are given only for firm matches. Some rows have no size entry. The others give once, few or many, or a class for an expanded clone.

V	size	D	J	DNA	CDR3
TRBV4-2	many	TRBD1	TRBJ1-5	TGTGCCAGCAGCCAAGGGGCACAGGGGGGCAATCAGCCCCAGCATTTT	CASSQGAQGGNQPQHF
TRBV29-1	.	.	TRBJ2-1	TGCAGCGTTGAGGGTGGCAACGACGAGCAGTTCTTC	CSVEGGNDEQFF
TRBV7-9	.	.	TRBJ1-4	TGTGCCAGCACCGTCGGGGGTAATGAAAAACTGTTTTTT	CASTVGGNEKLFF
TRBV5-1	.	TRBD1	TRBJ1-1	TGCGCCAGCAGCCCCCTGACAGGGGGGTTCACTGAAGCTTTCTTT	CASSPLTGGFTEAFF
TRBV29-1	few	.	TRBJ2-3	TGCAGCGTTCCCTGGGGGGCGACAGATACGCAGTATTTT	CSVPWGATDTQYF
TRBV6-2/TRBV6-3	.	.	TRBJ2-3	TGTGCCAGCACCTTAGAGGATACGCAGTATTTT	CASTLEDTQYF
TRBV29-1	few	.	TRBJ1-2	TGCAGCGTTGATTTGGGGGCTAGTGGCTACACCTTC	CSVDLGASGYTF
TRBV5-1	.	.	TRBJ2-5	TGCGCCAGCAGCCATGGGACAACACAAGAGACCCAGTACTTC	CASSHGTTQETQYF
TRBV20-1	few	TRBD2	TRBJ2-1	TGCAGTGCTAGGACGGGGGGGCCTATGGGCAATGAGCAGTTCTTC	CSARTGGPMGNEQFF
TRBV4-1	many	.	TRBJ2-3	TGCGCCAGCAGCCAATCTGGAGGGGGCAAAGATACGCAGTATTTT	CASSQSGGGKDTQYF
TRBV5-1	.	.	TRBJ2-5	TGCGCCAGCAGCTTGCCCAGGGCAGGACCGTACCAAGAGACCCAGTACTTC	CASSLPRAGPYQETQYF
TRBV7-2	many	.	TRBJ2-1	TGTGCCAGCAGCTTAGATACAGGGAGGGCTGAGCAGTTCTTC	CASSLDTGRAEQFF
TRBV3-1	few	.	TRBJ1-1	TGTGCCAGCAGCCAAAGGGCTCTCGGGACTCTGAACACTGAAGCTTTCTTT	CASSQRALGTLNTEAFF
TRBV7-9	.	.	TRBJ2-7	TGTGCCAGCAGCTTACGGGAAGAGCAGTACTTC	CASSLREEQYF
TRBV9	few	TRBD2	TRBJ2-2	TGTGCCAGCAGCGTTAGCGGGGGGGCCACCGGGGAGCTGTTTTTT	CASSVSGGATGELFF
TRBV5-1	.	TRBD1	TRBJ2-4	TGCGCCAGCAGCTTGAGCCCGGGGCAGGGGGAAAACATTCAGTACTTC	CASSLSPGQGENIQYF
TRBV2	few	TRBD1	TRBJ1-1	TGTGCCAGCAGGGACAGGGTTCTGATAAACACTGAAGCTTTCTTT	CASRDRVLINTEAFF
TRBV19	.	.	TRBJ1-2	TGTGCCAGTAGTATTCATCCCCAAGATGGGTATGGCTACACCTTC	CASSIHPQDGYGYTF
TRBV28	.	.	TRBJ2-7	TGTGCCAGCAGGGAGAATAGGGGCCGGGCCTACGAGCAGTACTTC	CASRENRGRAYEQYF
TRBV6-5	many	.	TRBJ1-1	TGTGCCAGCAGTTACTCCGCGACAGGAGTTGAAGCTTTCTTT	CASSYSATGVEAFF
TRBV12-3/TRBV12-4	few	.	TRBJ2-7	TGTGCCAGCAGTAGCCGGGACAAGAGGGGATACTTC	CASSSRDKRGYF
TRBV5-1	many	.	TRBJ2-7	TGCGCCAGCAGCTTGGACTTCGTCTACGAGCAGTACTTC	CASSLDFVYEQYF
TRBV5-1	.	.	TRBJ2-5	TGCGCCAGCAGAACCCAGGGGACGCAAGAGACCCAGTACTTC	CASRTQGTQETQYF
TRBV5-1	few	.	TRBJ1-4	TGCGCCAGCAGCTTACAGGGAGGGGGTGAAAAACTGTTTTTT	CASSLQGGGEKLFF
TRBV7-2	few	.	TRBJ2-7	TGTGCCAGCAGCTTAGGTGTCGGAACCTACGAGCAGTACTTC	CASSLGVGTYEQYF
TRBV7-2	.	.	TRBJ2-7	TGTGCCAGCAGCTTATCCCGGGGGACACTCTACGAGCAGTACTTC	CASSLSRGTLYEQYF
TRBV29-1	few	.	TRBJ1-2	TGCAGCGTTGTACAAGCCTATGGCTACACCTTC	CSVVQAYGYTF
TRBV5-6	many	.	TRBJ2-3	TGTGCCAGCAGCCTCCGGGTGGGCGGTACGCAGTATTTT	CASSLRVGGTQYF
TRBV5-1	.	.	TRBJ1-6	TGCGCCAGCAGCTTGGGCCTTAGGGGGAGCTCCTATAATTCACCCCTCCACTTT	CASSLGLRGSSYNSPLHF
TRBV5-1	.	.	TRBJ2-3	TGCGCCAGCAGCTTTAGCCCTTCCACAGATACGCAGTATTTT	CASSFSPSTDTQYF
TRBV6-5	few	.	TRBJ1-5	TGTGCCAGCAGTCCAACTCCCCGGGCGGTCAATCAGCCCCAGCATTTT	CASSPTPRAVNQPQHF
TRBV29-1	few	.	TRBJ2-7	TGCAGCGCTGACGGGACGGGGGAGCAGTACTTC	CSADGTGEQYF
TRBV5-1	.	.	TRBJ1-4	TGCGCCAGCAGCTTCTCACGGGGCGTAGAAAAACTGTTTTTT	CASSFSRGVEKLFF
TRBV12-3/TRBV12-4	.	TRBD1	TRBJ1-3	TGTGCCAGCTGTCCGGGACAGGGAGTAATTGGTGGAAACACCATATATTTT	CASCPGQGVIGGNTIYF
TRBV24-1	.	TRBD2	TRBJ2-3	TGTGCCACCAGTGACCGAATAAGCGGGGATAGCACAGATACGCAGTATTTT	CATSDRISGDSTDTQYF
TRBV7-2	many	TRBD1	TRBJ2-5	TGTGCCAGCAGCTCCCTGGACAGGGCCGAGACCCAGTACTTC	CASSSLDRAETQYF